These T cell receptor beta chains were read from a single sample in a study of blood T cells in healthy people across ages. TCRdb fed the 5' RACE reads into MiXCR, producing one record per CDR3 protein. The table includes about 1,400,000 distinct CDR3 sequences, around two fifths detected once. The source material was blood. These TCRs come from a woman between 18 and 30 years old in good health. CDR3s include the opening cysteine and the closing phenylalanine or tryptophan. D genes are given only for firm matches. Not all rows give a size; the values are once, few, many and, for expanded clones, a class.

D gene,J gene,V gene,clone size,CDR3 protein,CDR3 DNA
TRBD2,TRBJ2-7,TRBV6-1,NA,CASSEPLAGSSYEQYF,TGTGCCAGCAGTGAACCGCTAGCGGGGAGCTCCTACGAGCAGTACTTC
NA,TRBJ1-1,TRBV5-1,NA,CASREGSQNTEAFF,TGCGCCAGCAGGGAGGGCAGCCAGAACACTGAAGCTTTCTTT
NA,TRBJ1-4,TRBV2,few,CASRTDEKLFF,TGTGCCAGCAGGACAGATGAAAAACTGTTTTTT
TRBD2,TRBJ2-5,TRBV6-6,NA,CASSDPGLAGYVEYF,TGTGCCAGCAGCGATCCGGGACTAGCGGGGTACGTAGAGTACTTC
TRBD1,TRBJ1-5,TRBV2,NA,CASSEWGQGGQPQHF,TGTGCCAGCAGTGAATGGGGACAGGGCGGTCAGCCCCAGCATTTT
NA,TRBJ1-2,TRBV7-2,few,CASSLRTDPYGYTF,TGTGCCAGCAGCTTAAGGACAGACCCTTATGGCTACACCTTC
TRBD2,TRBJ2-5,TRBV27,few,CASSLRSSGANQETQYF,TGTGCCAGCAGTTTAAGGTCTAGCGGGGCGAACCAAGAGACCCAGTACTTC
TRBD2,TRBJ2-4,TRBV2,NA,CASSEQPPTSGGAQYF,TGTGCCAGCAGTGAACAACCCCCTACTAGCGGAGGGGCCCAGTACTTC
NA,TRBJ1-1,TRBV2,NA,CASSESGRFEAFF,TGTGCCAGCAGTGAATCCGGCAGGTTTGAAGCTTTCTTT
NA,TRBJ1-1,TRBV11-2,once,CASSLEDGAAEAFF,TGTGCCAGCAGCTTAGAGGACGGGGCAGCTGAAGCTTTCTTT
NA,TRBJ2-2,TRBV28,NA,CTSNRGMNTGELFF,TGTACCAGCAACCGGGGGATGAACACCGGGGAGCTGTTTTTT
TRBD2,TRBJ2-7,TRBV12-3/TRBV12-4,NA,CASSPRTSGVYIEQYF,TGTGCCAGCAGTCCGAGGACTAGCGGCGTTTATATTGAGCAGTACTTC
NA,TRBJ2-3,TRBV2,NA,CAHEWLLTDTQYF,TGTGCCCACGAATGGCTCCTCACAGATACGCAGTATTTT
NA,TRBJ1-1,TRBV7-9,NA,CASSLGGLDEAFF,TGTGCCAGCAGCTTAGGGGGGCTGGATGAAGCTTTCTTT
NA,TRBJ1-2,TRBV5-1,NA,CASSLETNYGYTF,TGTGCCAGCAGCTTAGAAACTAACTATGGCTACACCTTC
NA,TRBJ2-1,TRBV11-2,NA,CASSLDRTAPRQQFF,TGTGCCAGCAGCTTAGATAGAACGGCCCCGAGGCAACAGTTCTTC